The entry below gives a single T cell receptor beta chain sequence along with its context. Its antigen is currently unknown. Other DNA sequences in this sample translate to the same CDR3. Sorted-subset replicate PCRs used 200 ng of genomic DNA. This amount corresponded to 33,000 or so T cell genomes. Produced via immunoSEQ multiplex PCR; TCRdb's table is partial and in-frame only. The data hold 1.6 million or so clones, with around 97% observed a single time. These data come from a study of shared clonotypes between healthy human individuals. General study findings and limits: Shared clonotypes across all four donors exceeded non-shared ones in generation probability.

V shed 0 bases and J 4 bases; nucleotides not matched to a gene: 2. Germline CDR1 SGHRS, CDR2 YFSETQ. The length of the CDR3 is 15 residues. Every donor, a Caucasian adult, lived in Nashville, Tennessee. What was sequenced was naive CD4+ T cells sorted from blood. Subset described: CD45RA+ positively selected. This TCR derives from a man aged 25-45 years in good health. The V call is TRBV5-1, the J call TRBJ2-3; 10 nucleotides align to TRBD1. In DNA form, the CDR3 reads TGCGCCAGCAGCTTGGTGGGACAGGGGCCAGATACGCAGTATTTT. Protein sequence: CASSLVGQGPDTQYF.